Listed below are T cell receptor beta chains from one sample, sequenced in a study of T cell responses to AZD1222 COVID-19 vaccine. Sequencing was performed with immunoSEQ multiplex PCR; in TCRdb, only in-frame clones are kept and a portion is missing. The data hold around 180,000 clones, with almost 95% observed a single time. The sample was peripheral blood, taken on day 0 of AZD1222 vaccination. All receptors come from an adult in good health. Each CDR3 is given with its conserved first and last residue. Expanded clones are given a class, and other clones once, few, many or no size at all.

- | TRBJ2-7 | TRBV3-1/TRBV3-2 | CASSQERGIQQYF
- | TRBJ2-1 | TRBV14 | CASSQVYEQFF
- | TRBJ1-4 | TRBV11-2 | CASSFVTATNEKLFF
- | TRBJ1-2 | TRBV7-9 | CASSSEGARYYGYTF
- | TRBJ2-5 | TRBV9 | CASSGGTAGGETQYF
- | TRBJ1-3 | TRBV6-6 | CASSSNRATNF
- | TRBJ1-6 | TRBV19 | CASSTRLGESPPLHF
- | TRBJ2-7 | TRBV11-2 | CASSWSSPSYEQYF
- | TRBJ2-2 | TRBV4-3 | CASSQEGSGRGGELFF
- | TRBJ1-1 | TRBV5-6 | CASRSGSVVANTEAFF
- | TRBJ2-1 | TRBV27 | CASSLRQGALENEQFF
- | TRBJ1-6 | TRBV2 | CATLSLGGNNSPLHF
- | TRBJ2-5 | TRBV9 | CASSETSGRLGGETQYF
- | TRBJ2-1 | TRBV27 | CASSLSAVLLYNEQFF
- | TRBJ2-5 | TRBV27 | CASGQSQETQYF
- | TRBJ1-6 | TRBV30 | CAWSVDRLNSPLHF
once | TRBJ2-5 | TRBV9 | CASSVGGLAGVSEETQYF
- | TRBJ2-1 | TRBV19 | CASSRHPGQSSYNEQFF
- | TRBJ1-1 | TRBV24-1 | CAREKTVSAFF
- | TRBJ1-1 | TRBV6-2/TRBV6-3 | CASSYLARNTEAFF
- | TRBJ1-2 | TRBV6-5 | CASSLQGPFGYTF
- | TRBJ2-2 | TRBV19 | CASSINGGNGELFF
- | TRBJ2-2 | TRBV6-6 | CASSHPQRPTGELFF
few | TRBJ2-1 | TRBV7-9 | CASSPGVAGGRSSYNEQFF
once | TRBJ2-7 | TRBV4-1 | CASSHRGLAGYEQYF
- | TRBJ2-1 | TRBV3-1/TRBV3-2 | CASSQVLVSYNEQFF
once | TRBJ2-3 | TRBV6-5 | CASNPGNTDTQYF
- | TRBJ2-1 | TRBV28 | CASSSPTGLAGNYNEQFF
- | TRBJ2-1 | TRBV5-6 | CASSYWDRSGEQFF
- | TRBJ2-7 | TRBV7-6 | CASSLGVGGPYYEQYF
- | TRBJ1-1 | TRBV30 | CAWNGANTEAFF
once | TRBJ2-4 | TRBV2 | CASRDIALAKNIQYF
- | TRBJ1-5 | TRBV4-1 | CASSQGASNQPQHF
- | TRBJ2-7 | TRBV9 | CASSVADEGSYEQYF
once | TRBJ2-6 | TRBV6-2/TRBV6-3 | CASSYSSPGSGANVLTF
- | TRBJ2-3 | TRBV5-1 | CASSLEGGDWDTQYF
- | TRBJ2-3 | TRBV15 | CATSRDMGAGPTDTQYF
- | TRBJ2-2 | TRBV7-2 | CASSLAGDNTGELFF
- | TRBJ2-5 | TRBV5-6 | CASSSLAGGAETQYF
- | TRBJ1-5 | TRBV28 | CASMVGHLPHF
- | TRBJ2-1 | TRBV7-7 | CASSEREGPYNEQFF
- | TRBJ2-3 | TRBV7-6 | CASSSNPGPGDTQYF
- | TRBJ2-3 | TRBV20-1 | CSASPSGRGLLRDTQYF
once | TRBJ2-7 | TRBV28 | CASSFLDGYEQYF
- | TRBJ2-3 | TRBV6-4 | CASQGTETDTQYF
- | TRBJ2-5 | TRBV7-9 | CASSLLGTGGRETQYF
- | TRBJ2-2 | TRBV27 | CASGNRGGGYTGELFF
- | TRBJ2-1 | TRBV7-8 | CASSRDNEQFF
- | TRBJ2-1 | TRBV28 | CASSHRGALFF
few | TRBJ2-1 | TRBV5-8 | CASSPRGGGNNEQFF
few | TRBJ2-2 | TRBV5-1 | CASNRDTGELFF